Reported below is one T cell receptor (beta chain). What it binds is unknown. The CDR3 runs to 12 residues. Looked up from germline, CDR1 is SGHDT and CDR2 is YYEEEE. These data come from a study of cytomegalovirus exposure and HLA in healthy donors. Notes on the study in general: In all likelihood, a cluster of highly shared sequence variants was a sequencing artifact. Productive status was seen about 87% or about 30% of the time for most TCR beta V segments in an earlier analysis.

PCR involved 60 Vbeta and 13 Jbeta primers. Repertoires were generated with immunoSEQ multiplex PCR, while TCRdb's copy carries only in-frame clones and drops some. The profile covers 90,000 to 120,000 clones, with about three quarters appearing a single time and 6.5% to 8.5% taken by the ten largest. This clonotype was obtained from a young man in good health and CMV-seronegative. V is TRBV5-6 and J is TRBJ2-5; a possible D gene is TRBD2 (5 bases). The end of the DNA aligns better with TRBJ2-7, so the J call may be wrong. The sequencing input was PBMCs. The chain's CDR3 is CASSASGVEQYF. The CDR3 nucleotides are TGTGCCAGCAGCGCCTCCGGGGTCGAGCAGTACTTC.